The clone carrying this T cell receptor (beta chain) was seen only a few times. No antigen is known for it. TCRdb re-called the 5' RACE reads with MiXCR, one entry per CDR3 protein. The repertoire holds 250,000 to 350,000 distinct CDR3 sequences, with 15% to 20% as singletons. This specimen belongs to a study of T-cell memory formation after mild COVID-19. Study summary: Most TCR clusters belonged to a single donor. Findings and limits, study-wide: There was no confirmation that second-wave clones peaking on day 37 were SARS-CoV-2 specific. The finding that pre-infection memory included some responding clones suggested that cross-reactive memory joined.

The CDR3 is 15 residues long. Trimming pared 7 bases from V and 5 bases from J, leaving 24 bases between. Looked up from germline, CDR1 is SQVTM and CDR2 is ANQGSEA. The rearrangement joins TRBV29-1 to TRBJ2-7; D may be TRBD1 (5 bases). Sample: PBMCs or a T cell subset sorted from them (not recorded which). This clonotype was obtained from a young man who had mild COVID-19 (a few samples of this study predate the infection). Cell type and time point are not known. The CDR3 loop is CSAGRSGQSYHEQYF. The DNA of the CDR3 is TGCAGCGCGGGCCGTTCTGGACAAAGTTATCACGAGCAGTACTTC.